This T cell receptor beta chain stems from a study of Ad26.COV2.S vaccination and SARS-CoV-2 variants. Study background: Donor was in the COV1001 Ad26.COV2.S trial arm.

Regarding the study as a whole: The placebo group had lower spike-specific TCR breadth than the vaccine recipients did. Responses of spike-specific T cells (both CD8+ and CD4+) reportedly showed substantial breadth after vaccination.

The CDR3 has 15 amino acids. The germline gives CDR1 LGHDT, CDR2 YNNKEL (reference sequence). The germline V and J ends were trimmed by 4 bases and 4 bases, with 16 bases remaining between them. For this clone: Its antigen remains unknown.

Treatment in this sample: approximately 18 received Ad26.COV2.S at low or high dose, single or two shots; about 5 received placebo; per-sample allocation not given. Samples were taken on day 63 after the first vaccine or placebo injection. Sequencing used immunoSEQ multiplex PCR; TCRdb keeps in-frame clones, though not all of them. The sample lists about 350,000 clones, about 89% occurring once. Sequencing used peripheral blood, obtained in a trial of Ad26.COV2.S vaccine versus placebo. This clonotype originated in a person between 18 and 65 years old who received the Ad26.COV2.S COVID-19 vaccine or a placebo. V usage is TRBV3-1 (or the pseudogene TRBV3-2) and J usage is TRBJ2-5, with D possibly matching TRBD1 (5 bases). CDR3 sequence reads: CASSPRTGAIETQYF. DNA for the CDR3: TGTGCCAGCAGCCCCAGAACAGGAGCGATAGAGACCCAGTACTTC.